This TCR beta chain is drawn from a study of sequential checkpoint blockade in melanoma (dated by TCRdb to about 2019). For context, the study as a whole: Using 1:1 randomization, the trial assigned patients either to first-line nivolumab followed by ipilimumab (arm A) or to ipilimumab followed by nivolumab (arm B). Maintenance nivolumab was given following each of the two trial sequences. Study-wide findings and limitations: Larger, independent patient cohorts are needed to validate the response-prediction model that combines TCR metrics and mutation burden.

To note about this clone: This clone's antigen is unknown. No per-base quality is available; no much larger clone lies one base away.

This specimen's treatment or condition label, interpreted: randomized to nivolumab then ipilimumab (arm A) or the reverse (arm B). Prior DNA-damaging chemotherapy had not been received by any trial patient. A FACS Aria II flow cytometer was used to sort live CD3+CD8+ cells that were negative for CD19 and CD56 from thawed PBMCs. The samples were obtained from melanoma patients enrolled in CheckMate 064, an open-label, randomized phase II trial testing sequential checkpoint blockade. Peripheral blood mononuclear cells were collected by leukapheresis, purified with Ficoll-Paque, and frozen in human serum with around 10% DMSO. Right after sorting, the blood CD3+CD8+ cells were verified to be >98% pure, and DNA extraction followed. The immunoSEQ Assay was used to immunosequence TCRbeta CDR3 regions from genomic DNA. Before high-throughput sequencing, the genomic DNA was amplified using bias-controlled multiplex PCR. In the original analysis: To quantify the absolute abundance of each unique TCRbeta CDR3 region, the sequences were collapsed and filtered. Clonality was defined as 1 minus Pielou's evenness and was calculated using productive rearrangements only. A previously published method was used to identify clones whose frequencies were significantly greater in on-treatment samples than in baseline samples. Sourced from immuneACCESS, this table was stored by TCRdb with only in-frame sequences that have V and J called. A share of the clones is absent; for the studies checked, an unresolved V gene accounts for under half, and the remainder has no known explanation. D and trimming were read from the DNA, whereas the V and J calls and clone size are those reported in that table. The sample data list some 40,000 clones, and around nine tenths of these were observed just once. Jointly, the top ten make up approximately 13% of the sample.

Taken from the germline V gene, the CDR1 and CDR2 loops are SGHRS and YFSETQ. The CDR3 runs 14 residues from the cysteine to the phenylalanine. CDR3 DNA is the only sequence kept; it has 42 bases, read in frame from the first base. Deletion took 0 bases off V and 4 bases off J, with a span of 10 bases between the germline ends. The material sequenced was CD8+ T cells sorted from blood (inferred from file names), taken from a patient given nivolumab and ipilimumab in sequence. This receptor was taken from a human donor with melanoma. The chain is encoded by TRBV5-1 joined to TRBJ1-2; the D gene cannot be named for sure. CDR3 sequence: CASSLGRPGYGYTF. The sequenced DNA: TGCGCCAGCAGCTTGGGCAGGCCAGGCTATGGCTACACCTTC.